The sequence of this TCR beta chain was determined in a study of T-cell memory formation after mild COVID-19. The CDR3 contains 13 residues. Germline V gene lookup returns CDR1 SGHTA and CDR2 FQGTGA. Trimming stripped 4 bases from V and 6 bases from J, with 9 bases between. TCRdb re-called the 5' RACE reads through MiXCR, storing one row per CDR3 protein. The sample yields 100,000 to 150,000 distinct CDR3 sequences, approximately 6.3% seen once. The sequencing sample was made of PBMCs or a T cell subset sorted from them (not recorded which). This TCR was sampled from an adult woman who had mild COVID-19 (a few samples of this study predate the infection). Cell type and time point are not known. The V and J genes are TRBV7-3 and TRBJ2-2, with D possibly TRBD1 on 6 matching bases. DNA of the CDR3: TGTGCCAGCAGCTCCAGGGGACCCGGGGAGCTGTTTTTT. It translates to CASSSRGPGELFF.